These 7 T cell receptor beta chains came from one sample sequenced in a study of blood T cell repertoires in COVID-19. Data came from immunoSEQ multiplex PCR; TCRdb stores just in-frame clones and leaves some out. The sample consists of some 70,000 clones, approximately 80% of them appearing once. Sequenced: peripheral blood. The receptors stem from a woman aged 70-85 years with acute or convalescent COVID-19.

The chain joins TRBV9 to TRBJ2-7; 10 nucleotides agree with TRBD1. The germline gives CDR1 SGDLS, CDR2 YYNGEE. This CDR3 is 16 amino acids long. After removal of 0 bases from V and 7 bases from J, the junction contained 10 bases not matched to a gene. Here the CDR3 reads CASSVGAGQGVWEQYF. The CDR3 nucleotides are TGTGCCAGCAGCGTAGGAGCCGGACAGGGGGTGTGGGAGCAGTACTTC.

V usage is TRBV20-1 and J usage is TRBJ2-7, with D maybe TRBD2 (6 bases). Germline V gene sequence: CDR1 DFQATT, CDR2 SNEGSKA (reference sequence). This CDR3 contains 13 residues. The V end was cut by 3 bases, the J end by 2 bases, with 11 bases between. The CDR3, as DNA: TGCAGTGCTAGTGCCGGGGGTCCCTACGAGCAGTACTTC. Translating gives CSASAGGPYEQYF.

The gene calls are TRBV10-3 and TRBJ2-1; 7 nucleotides agree with TRBD2. CDR3 size: 13 residues. V was pared by 10 bases and J by 5 bases, with 8 bases of the junction left unmatched. Germline loops: CDR1 ENHRY, CDR2 SYGVKD. CDR3 protein: CATQWEGNNEQFF. The CDR3 DNA sequence: TGTGCCACCCAGTGGGAGGGCAACAATGAGCAGTTCTTC.

The V gene is TRBV6-2 or TRBV6-3, the J gene TRBJ2-1, with 9 bases that match TRBD2. This CDR3 has 17 residues. The J segment lost 9 bases and the V segment lost 0 bases, leaving 12 bases of the junction unmatched. Germline V gene data show CDR1 as MNHEY and CDR2 as SVGEGT. Written as DNA, the CDR3 is TGTGCCAGCAGTTACTCGCGGGAGCTAGCGGGAAACTCTGAGCAGTTCTTC. Translating gives CASSYSRELAGNSEQFF.

The rearrangement links TRBV27 to TRBJ1-6; possible D gene TRBD1, 6 bases. CDR1 and CDR2 (germline): MNHEY, SMNVEV (reference sequence). This CDR3 is 17 amino acids long. V was clipped by 0 bases and J by 7 bases, with 16 bases between them. CDR3 nucleotides: TGTGCCAGCAGTTTATCCCGCCCATCAGGACAGAATTCACCCCTCCACTTT. Residues: CASSLSRPSGQNSPLHF.

This sequence joins TRBV27 and TRBJ2-2; 7 positions agree with TRBD2. CDR1 is MNHEY and CDR2 is SMNVEV in the germline V gene (reference sequence). V lost 0 bases to trimming and J lost 4 bases; unmatched junction nucleotides: 5. CDR3 size: 16 residues. CDR3 in amino acids: CASSLSGGGFTGELFF. The CDR3 coding sequence is TGTGCCAGCAGTTTATCTGGGGGAGGGTTCACCGGGGAGCTGTTTTTT.

The chain is built from TRBV11-2 and TRBJ1-1; D is unresolved. In germline, CDR1 is SGHAT, CDR2 FQNNGV. The CDR3 spans 11 residues. V lost 2 bases and J 8 bases, leaving 6 bases between the germline ends. The DNA of the CDR3 is TGTGCCAGCAGCTTACAGTGGGAAGCTTTCTTT. Translating gives CASSLQWEAFF.